Below, 5 T cell receptor beta chains from the same sample are listed, as sequenced in a study of blood T cell repertoires in COVID-19. The repertoire was sequenced with immunoSEQ multiplex PCR; TCRdb's copy has only in-frame clones and lacks some. The sample contains more than 250,000 clones, about 90% of which appear only once. Sequenced: peripheral blood. These receptors all come from a man younger than 30 who had recovered from COVID-19.

The chain joins TRBV11-2 to TRBJ2-1; 8 bases are a match to TRBD2. Germline V lookup: CDR1 SGHAT, CDR2 FQNNGV. This CDR3 is built from 16 residues. J was trimmed by 2 bases and V by 3 bases; bases with no gene match: 6. The CDR3, as DNA: TGTGCCAGCAGCTTCGGAGAGCGGGAGACCTACAATGAGCAGTTCTTC. Translation: CASSFGERETYNEQFF.

This chain links TRBV6-1 with TRBJ1-5; D is perhaps TRBD1 (5 bases). V lost 1 base and J 6 bases, leaving 13 bases between the germline ends. CDR3 length: 15 amino acids. Germline V gives CDR1 MNHNS, CDR2 SASEGT. DNA of the CDR3: TGTGCCAGCAGTGAAGGACAGTCACTCGGTCAGCCCCAGCATTTT. Translation gives CASSEGQSLGQPQHF.

V is TRBV3-1 (or the pseudogene TRBV3-2) and J is TRBJ2-3; 9 nucleotides match TRBD1. Germline CDR1 reads LGHDT; CDR2 reads YNNKEL (reference sequence). CDR3 size: 16 residues. The trim removed 4 bases at V and 6 bases at J, leaving 11 bases unmatched. The CDR3 coding sequence is TGTGCCAGCAGCCTCCTCGGAGGCACAGGGGGCGATACGCAGTATTTT. Protein sequence: CASSLLGGTGGDTQYF.

The chain links TRBV4-3 to TRBJ2-7; perhaps TRBD1 as D (5 bases). Trimming removed 1 base at V and 3 bases at J, with 13 bases between. This CDR3 spans 15 amino acids. CDR1 and CDR2 from the germline V gene are LGHNA and YSLEER. The CDR3 DNA reads TGCGCCAGCAGCCAAGGGACAAGCTCGAACTACGAGCAGTACTTC. Amino acid sequence: CASSQGTSSNYEQYF.

The V and J genes are TRBV3-1 (or the pseudogene TRBV3-2) and TRBJ2-1; weak D call: TRBD2 (7 bases). The CDR3 loop spans 16 amino acids. The germline gives CDR1 LGHDT, CDR2 YNNKEL (reference sequence). With 4 bases removed from V and 9 bases from J, the gap between germline ends came to 22 bases. This CDR3 is CASSRGRGSAQGEQFF. CDR3 nucleotides: TGTGCCAGCAGCCGGGGGAGGGGGTCCGCTCAGGGTGAGCAGTTCTTC.